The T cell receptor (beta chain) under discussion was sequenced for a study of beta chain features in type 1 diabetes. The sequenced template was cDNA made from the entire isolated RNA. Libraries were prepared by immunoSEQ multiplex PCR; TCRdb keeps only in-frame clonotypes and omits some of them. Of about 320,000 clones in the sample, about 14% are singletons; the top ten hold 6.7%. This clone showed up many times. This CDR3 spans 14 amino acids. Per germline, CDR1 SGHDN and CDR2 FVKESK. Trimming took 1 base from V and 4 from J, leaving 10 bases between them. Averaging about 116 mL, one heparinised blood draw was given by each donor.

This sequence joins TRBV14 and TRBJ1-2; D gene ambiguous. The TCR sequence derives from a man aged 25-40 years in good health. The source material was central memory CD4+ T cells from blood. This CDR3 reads CASSQVGHPYGYTF. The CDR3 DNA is TGTGCCAGCAGCCAAGTCGGTCATCCCTATGGCTACACCTTC.